This entry lists 21 T cell receptor beta chains sequenced from one sample in a study of blood T cell repertoires in COVID-19. TCRdb's table, derived via immunoSEQ multiplex PCR, lists solely in-frame clones and lacks some. The data contain around 260,000 clones, more than 80% of them seen just once; the ten biggest clones take up 1% to 1.3%. Source material: PBMCs or T cells enriched from blood (not recorded which). These receptors were taken from a woman in her 30s who had recovered from COVID-19.

This chain joins TRBV9 and TRBJ2-3; D may be TRBD2 (5 bases). CDR1 and CDR2 from the germline V gene are SGDLS and YYNGEE. The CDR3 is made up of 13 amino acids. Trimming pared 3 bases from V and 6 bases from J, leaving 11 bases between. CDR3 loop: CASSDRDPDTQYF. The CDR3, as DNA: TGTGCCAGCAGCGACCGGGATCCTGATACGCAGTATTTT.

The chain combines TRBV4-3 with TRBJ2-3; TRBD2 matches 9 bases. Unmatched junction bases numbered 7, after V lost 1 base and J lost 2 bases. Germline V lookup: CDR1 LGHNA, CDR2 YSLEER. CDR3 size: 17 residues. In DNA form, the CDR3 reads TGCGCCAGCAGCCAAGCCCGACTAGCGGACTACACAGATACGCAGTATTTT. Its protein is CASSQARLADYTDTQYF.

The chain couples TRBV7-2 to TRBJ1-2, with a possible D match to TRBD1 (5 bases). Trimming shortened V by 5 bases and J by 4 bases, and 14 bases separated the two germline ends. CDR3 length: 14 residues. Looked up from germline, CDR1 is SGHTA and CDR2 is FQGNSA. CDR3 nucleotide sequence: TGTGCCAGCAGCATGCGACAGATTTTCTATGGCTACACCTTC. It yields the protein CASSMRQIFYGYTF.

The chain couples TRBV21-1 to TRBJ1-4. TRBV21-1 corresponds to a pseudogene. This CDR3 region has 16 residues. CDR3 nucleotides: TGTGCCAGCAGCAAAGGGTGCGTCGGAGGCTCTGAAAAACTGTTTTTT. Its protein is CASSKGCVGGSEKLFF.

The rearrangement joins TRBV6-5 to TRBJ2-7, with TRBD2 matching 9 bases. The CDR3 sequence is 14 residues long. Germline CDR1 MNHEY, CDR2 SVGAGI. The trim removed 4 bases at V and 0 bases at J, leaving 1 base unmatched. CDR3 DNA: TGTGCCAGCAGTTTGACTAGCGGCTCCTACGAGCAGTACTTC. Protein product: CASSLTSGSYEQYF.

The chain joins TRBV7-2 to TRBJ2-2, with D possibly being TRBD1 (5 bases). CDR1 and CDR2 from the germline V gene are SGHTA and FQGNSA. The CDR3 runs to 14 residues. The V and J ends lost 1 base and 6 bases respectively, with 9 bases between them. CDR3 DNA sequence: TGTGCCAGCAGCTTAGGTCAGGGCGCCGGGGAGCTGTTTTTT. Its translation is CASSLGQGAGELFF.

CDR3 sequence (DNA): TGTGCCAGCAGTCTTAGTATTGGCTACACCTTC. Its protein is CASSLSIGYTF. The J gene is TRBJ1-2, the V gene TRBV12-3 or TRBV12-4; D remains ambiguous. There are 11 residues in the CDR3. V gave up 5 bases and J gave up 7 bases, with 8 bases separating them.

This clone was observed a single time. This sequence joins TRBV28 and TRBJ2-1, with D possibly matching TRBD1 (5 bases). Trimming left V 3 bases short and J 6 bases short, with 18 bases between. This CDR3 comprises 16 residues. Germline-derived CDR1 and CDR2 are MDHEN and SYDVKM. The CDR3: CASSFFGQGKINEQFF. DNA for the CDR3: TGTGCCAGCAGTTTTTTCGGCCAGGGAAAAATCAATGAGCAGTTCTTC.

The chain employs TRBV7-9 and TRBJ2-7; D unresolved. The CDR3 totals 13 residues. Germline CDR1 and CDR2: SEHNR and FQNEAQ (reference sequence). V was cut by 1 base and J by 5 bases, with 9 bases left in between. Here the CDR3 DNA reads TGTGCCAGCAGCTTAGGACACAACGACGAGCAGTACTTC. Translated: CASSLGHNDEQYF.

V and J are TRBV2 and TRBJ2-7, with 10 bases matching TRBD2. Trimming cost V 4 bases and J 2 bases; bases outside gene matches: 2. Germline V gives CDR1 SNHLY, CDR2 FYNNEI. The length of the CDR3 is 14 residues. The CDR3 sequence is CASSAGLAPYEQYF. As DNA, the CDR3 is TGTGCCAGCAGTGCGGGACTAGCGCCCTACGAGCAGTACTTC.

This rearrangement joins TRBV27 to TRBJ2-7; 14 bases map to TRBD2. The ends lost 6 bases at V and 0 bases at J; junction bases unmatched: 10. Germline-derived CDR1 and CDR2 are MNHEY and SMNVEV (reference sequence). The CDR3 is 18 residues long. In DNA, the CDR3 is TGTGCCAGCAGAGGGCGCGGACTAGCGGGAGGATCCTCCTACGAGCAGTACTTC. Encoded protein: CASRGRGLAGGSSYEQYF.

The chain employs TRBV4-1 and TRBJ2-7; perhaps TRBD1 as D (6 bases). The CDR3 covers 16 residues. From germline, CDR1 is MGHRA and CDR2 YSYEKL. Trimming shortened V by 2 bases and J by 3 bases, and 17 bases separated the two germline ends. CDR3 sequence (DNA): TGCGCCAGCAGCCAACCCCGGGACAAAACTCTCTACGAGCAGTACTTC. Translated: CASSQPRDKTLYEQYF.

The V call is TRBV7-8, the J call TRBJ1-6, with 7 nucleotides matching TRBD1. Germline lookup yields CDR1 SGHVS and CDR2 FQNEAQ. V gave up 4 bases and J gave up 3 bases; unmatched junction bases: 3. The length of the CDR3 is 15 residues. Written as DNA, the CDR3 is TGTGCCAGCAGCTCTCGACAGGGCTATAATTCACCCCTCCACTTT. Translated, it gives CASSSRQGYNSPLHF.

V usage is TRBV6-2 or TRBV6-3 and J usage is TRBJ2-1; no clear D gene. The germline V gene has CDR1 MNHEY and CDR2 SVGEGT. This CDR3 spans 14 amino acids. Trimming shortened V by 4 bases and J by 1 base, and 8 bases separated the two germline ends. This chain's CDR3 is CASSSQRSYNEQFF. The CDR3, as DNA: TGTGCCAGCAGTTCCCAGAGGTCCTACAATGAGCAGTTCTTC.

The chain joins TRBV7-8 to TRBJ2-1; unclear D gene. The V gene lost 0 bases and the J gene lost 2 bases, with 11 bases spanning the gap. This CDR3 has 16 residues. The V gene's germline CDR1 is SGHVS and CDR2 FQNEAQ. Written as DNA, the CDR3 is TGTGCCAGCAGCTTAGCGCTAAGCGTAACCTACAATGAGCAGTTCTTC. Residues: CASSLALSVTYNEQFF.

This sequence joins TRBV5-1 and TRBJ2-2, with 9 nucleotides matching TRBD2. Germline values: CDR1 SGHRS, CDR2 YFSETQ. The CDR3 sequence is 16 residues long. The V gene end was trimmed by 0 bases and the J gene end by 7 bases; junction bases not matched to a gene: 7. CDR3 residues: CASSLGLAGTNGELFF. In DNA, the CDR3 is TGCGCCAGCAGCTTGGGTCTAGCGGGAACAAACGGGGAGCTGTTTTTT. Supplemented by reference TRBV5-1 and TRBJ2-2, the full variable domain reads KAGVTQTPRYLIKTRGQQVTLSCSPISGHRSVSWYQQTPGQGLQFLFEYFSETQRNKGNFPGRFSGRQFSNSRSEMNVSTLELGDSALYLCASSLGLAGTNGELFFGEGSRLTVL.

The rearrangement links TRBV29-1 to TRBJ2-5; 7 bases align to TRBD1. Germline V gives CDR1 SQVTM, CDR2 ANQGSEA. J lost 1 base, V lost 5 bases, and 16 bases had no gene match. CDR3 length equals 17 residues. The CDR3 loop is CSVKLAQGQRFQETQYF. In DNA form, the CDR3 reads TGCAGCGTTAAATTGGCCCAGGGACAGAGGTTCCAAGAGACCCAGTACTTC.

This clone was observed a few times. CDR3 nucleotide sequence: TGCGCCAGCAGCACCACCGGACAGGGGGCCAGTTCACCCCTCCACTTT. This codes for CASSTTGQGASSPLHF. This chain connects TRBV5-1 to TRBJ1-6; 11 positions agree with TRBD1. The CDR3 covers 16 residues. The J segment lost 9 bases and the V segment lost 4 bases, leaving 9 bases of the junction unmatched. CDR1 is SGHRS, CDR2 YFSETQ, per germline.

The CDR3 coding sequence is TGTGCCTGGAAGCCCAGGGGAGACTACGAGCAGTACTTC. As protein: CAWKPRGDYEQYF. This sequence joins TRBV30 and TRBJ2-7; maybe TRBD1 (6 bases). V was trimmed by 4 bases and J by 3 bases, leaving 13 bases between them. The CDR3 length is 13 residues. CDR1 is GTSNPN, CDR2 SVGIG, per germline (reference sequence).

This sequence joins TRBV28 and TRBJ2-7; TRBD2 aligns across 7 bases. Germline loops: CDR1 MDHEN, CDR2 SYDVKM. Trimming cost V 6 bases and J 9 bases; bases outside gene matches: 14. This CDR3 comprises 14 residues. The CDR3 here is CASSPLAGPIGQYF. DNA of the CDR3: TGTGCCAGCAGCCCATTAGCGGGCCCTATCGGGCAGTACTTC.

The chain has TRBV28 and TRBJ2-3; 7 bases agree with TRBD2. Losses at the gene ends were 5 bases for V and 2 bases for J; bases not matched to a gene: 10. The CDR3 loop spans 16 amino acids. The germline CDR1 and CDR2 sequences are MDHEN and SYDVKM. The CDR3 nucleotides read TGTGCCAGCAGTCCCACGCCGGGACTACCCACAGATACGCAGTATTTT. This encodes CASSPTPGLPTDTQYF.